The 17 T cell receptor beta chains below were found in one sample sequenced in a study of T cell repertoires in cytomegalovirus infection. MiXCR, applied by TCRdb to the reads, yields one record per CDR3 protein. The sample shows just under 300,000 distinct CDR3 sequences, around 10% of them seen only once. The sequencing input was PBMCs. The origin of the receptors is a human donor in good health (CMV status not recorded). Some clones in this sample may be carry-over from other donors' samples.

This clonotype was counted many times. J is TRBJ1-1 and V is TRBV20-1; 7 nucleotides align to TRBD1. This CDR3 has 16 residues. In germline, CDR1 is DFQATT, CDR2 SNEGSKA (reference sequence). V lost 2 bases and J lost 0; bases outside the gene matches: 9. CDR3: CSARKQGFAVNTEAFF. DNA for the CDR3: TGCAGTGCTAGAAAACAGGGGTTTGCAGTGAACACTGAAGCTTTCTTT.

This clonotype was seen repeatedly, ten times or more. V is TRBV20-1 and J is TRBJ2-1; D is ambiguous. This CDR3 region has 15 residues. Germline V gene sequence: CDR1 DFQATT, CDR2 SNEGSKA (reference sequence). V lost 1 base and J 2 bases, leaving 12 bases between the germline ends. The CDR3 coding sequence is TGCAGTGCTAGAGTGGAATTTCCCCCCTACAATGAGCAGTTCTTC. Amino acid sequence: CSARVEFPPYNEQFF.

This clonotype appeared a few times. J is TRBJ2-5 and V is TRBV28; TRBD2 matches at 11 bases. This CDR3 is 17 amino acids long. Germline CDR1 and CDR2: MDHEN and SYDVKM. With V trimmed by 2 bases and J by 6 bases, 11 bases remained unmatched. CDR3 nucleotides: TGTGCCAGCAGTTTACTTAGACTAGCGGGGTATGAAAAGACCCAGTACTTC. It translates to CASSLLRLAGYEKTQYF.

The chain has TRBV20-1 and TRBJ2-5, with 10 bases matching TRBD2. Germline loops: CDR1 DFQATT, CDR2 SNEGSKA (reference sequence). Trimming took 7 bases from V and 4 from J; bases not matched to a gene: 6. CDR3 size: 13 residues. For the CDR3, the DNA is TGCAGTGGAAAGCGGGGGGGCGGAGAGACCCAGTACTTC. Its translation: CSGKRGGGETQYF.

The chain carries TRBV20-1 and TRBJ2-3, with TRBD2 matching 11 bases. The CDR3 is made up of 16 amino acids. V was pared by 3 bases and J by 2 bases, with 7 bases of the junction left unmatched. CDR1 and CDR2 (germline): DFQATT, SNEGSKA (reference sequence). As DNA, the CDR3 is TGCAGTGCTAGCTTCCTAGCGGGGGGACTCACAGATACGCAGTATTTT. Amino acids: CSASFLAGGLTDTQYF.

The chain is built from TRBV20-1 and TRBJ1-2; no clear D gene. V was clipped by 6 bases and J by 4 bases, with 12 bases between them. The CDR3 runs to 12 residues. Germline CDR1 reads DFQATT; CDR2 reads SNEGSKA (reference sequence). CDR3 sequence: CSAPRGIYGYTF. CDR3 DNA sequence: TGCAGTGCCCCCCGGGGAATCTATGGCTACACCTTC.

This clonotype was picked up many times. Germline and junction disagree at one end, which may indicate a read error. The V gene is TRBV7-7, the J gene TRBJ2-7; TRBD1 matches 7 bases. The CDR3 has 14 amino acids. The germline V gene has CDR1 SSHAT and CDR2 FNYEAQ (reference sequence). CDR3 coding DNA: TGTGCTAGCAGTAGAAGCCGGGACAGCTACGAGCAGTACTTC. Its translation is CASSRSRDSYEQYF.

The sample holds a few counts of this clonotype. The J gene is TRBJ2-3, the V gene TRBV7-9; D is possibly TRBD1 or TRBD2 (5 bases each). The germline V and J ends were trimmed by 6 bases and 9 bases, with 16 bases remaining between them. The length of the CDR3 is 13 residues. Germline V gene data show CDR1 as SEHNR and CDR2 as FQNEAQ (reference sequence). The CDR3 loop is CASSPGDPQTQYF. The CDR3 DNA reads TGTGCCAGCAGTCCCGGGGACCCGCAGACGCAGTATTTT.

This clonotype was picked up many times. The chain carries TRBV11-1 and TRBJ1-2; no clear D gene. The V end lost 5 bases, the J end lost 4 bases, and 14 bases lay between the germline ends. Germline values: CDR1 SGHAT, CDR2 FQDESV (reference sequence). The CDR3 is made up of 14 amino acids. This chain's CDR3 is CASSPNGVGYGYTF. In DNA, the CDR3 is TGTGCCAGCAGCCCCAACGGAGTCGGCTATGGCTACACCTTC.

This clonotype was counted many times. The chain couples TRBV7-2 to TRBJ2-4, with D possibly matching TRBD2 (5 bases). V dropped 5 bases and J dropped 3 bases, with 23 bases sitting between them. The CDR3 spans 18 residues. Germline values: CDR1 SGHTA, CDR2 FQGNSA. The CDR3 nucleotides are TGTGCCAGCAGCACCCGCACCGCGGGTGGAGTTGACAAAAACATTCAGTACTTC. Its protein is CASSTRTAGGVDKNIQYF.

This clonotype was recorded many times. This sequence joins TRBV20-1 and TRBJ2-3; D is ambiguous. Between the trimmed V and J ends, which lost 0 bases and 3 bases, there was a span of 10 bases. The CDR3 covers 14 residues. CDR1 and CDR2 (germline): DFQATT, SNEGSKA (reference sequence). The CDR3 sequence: CSARDWVLTDTQYF. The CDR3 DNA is TGCAGTGCTAGAGATTGGGTGCTGACAGATACGCAGTATTTT.

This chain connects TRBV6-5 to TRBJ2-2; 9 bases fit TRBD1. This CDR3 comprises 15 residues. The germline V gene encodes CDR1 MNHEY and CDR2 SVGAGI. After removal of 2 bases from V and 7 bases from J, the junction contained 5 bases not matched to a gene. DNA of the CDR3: TGTGCCAGCAGTTACGGAGGGACAGGGATCGGGGAGCTGTTTTTT. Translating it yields CASSYGGTGIGELFF.

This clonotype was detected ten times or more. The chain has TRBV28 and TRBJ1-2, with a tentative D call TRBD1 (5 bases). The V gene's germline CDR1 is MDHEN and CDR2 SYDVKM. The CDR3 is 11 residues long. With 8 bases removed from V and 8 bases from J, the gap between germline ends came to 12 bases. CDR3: CASFRDPGYTF. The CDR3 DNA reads TGTGCCAGCTTCAGGGACCCCGGCTACACCTTC.

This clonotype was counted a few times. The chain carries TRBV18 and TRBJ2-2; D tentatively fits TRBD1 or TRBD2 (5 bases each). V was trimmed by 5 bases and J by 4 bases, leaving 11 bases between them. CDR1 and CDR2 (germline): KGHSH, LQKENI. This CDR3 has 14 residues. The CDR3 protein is CASSSQGPTGELFF. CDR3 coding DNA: TGTGCCAGCTCATCTCAGGGACCCACCGGGGAGCTGTTTTTT.

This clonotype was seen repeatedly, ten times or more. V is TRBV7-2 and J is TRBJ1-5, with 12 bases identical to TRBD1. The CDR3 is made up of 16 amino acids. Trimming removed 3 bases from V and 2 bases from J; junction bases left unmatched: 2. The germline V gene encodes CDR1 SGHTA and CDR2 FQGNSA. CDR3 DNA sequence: TGTGCCAGCAGCTTCGGGACAGGGGGCCGCAATCAGCCCCAGCATTTT. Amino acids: CASSFGTGGRNQPQHF.

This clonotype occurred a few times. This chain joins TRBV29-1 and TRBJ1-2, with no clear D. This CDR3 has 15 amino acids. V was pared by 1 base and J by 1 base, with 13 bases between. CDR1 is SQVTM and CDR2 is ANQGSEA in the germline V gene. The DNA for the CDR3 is TGCAGCGTTGAAGTAGGGTTCGGCAGTAACTATGGCTACACCTTC. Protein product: CSVEVGFGSNYGYTF.

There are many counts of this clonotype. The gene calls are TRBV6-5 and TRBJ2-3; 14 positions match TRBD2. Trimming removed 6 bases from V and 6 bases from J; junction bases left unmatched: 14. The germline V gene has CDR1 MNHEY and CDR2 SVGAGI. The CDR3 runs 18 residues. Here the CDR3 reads CASSDGTSGGLERDTQYF. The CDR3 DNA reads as TGTGCCAGCAGCGATGGGACTAGCGGGGGCCTCGAGAGGGATACGCAGTATTTT.